What follows are 10 T cell receptor beta chains derived from one specimen sequenced in a study of blood T cell repertoires in COVID-19. Only in-frame clones appear in the TCRdb table, and some are missing; sequencing was by immunoSEQ multiplex PCR. The data show about 160,000 clones, around four fifths seen once. Sequencing input: peripheral blood. These receptors all stem from a man between 65 and 85 years old with acute or convalescent COVID-19.

The J gene is TRBJ2-7, the V gene TRBV7-8, with a possible D match to TRBD1 (5 bases). Germline-derived CDR1 and CDR2 are SGHVS and FQNEAQ. The V end was cut by 3 bases, the J end by 3 bases, with 9 bases between. This CDR3 contains 13 residues. The chain's CDR3 is CASSFSGFYEQYF. DNA for the CDR3: TGTGCCAGCAGCTTTTCAGGGTTCTACGAGCAGTACTTC.

The chain combines TRBV7-8 with TRBJ2-1, with 8 bases aligning to TRBD2. V gave up 1 base and J gave up 3 bases; unmatched junction bases: 11. Germline V lookup: CDR1 SGHVS, CDR2 FQNEAQ. This CDR3 is 18 amino acids long. CDR3 sequence (DNA): TGTGCCAGCAGCTTAGGTTCCCGGCGGGGGGATGACTACAATGAGCAGTTCTTC. It codes for CASSLGSRRGDDYNEQFF.

The chain uses TRBV6-4 and TRBJ1-2; the D gene is possibly TRBD1 (5 bases). V shed 5 bases and J shed 6 bases, with 16 bases lying between them. CDR1 is MRHNA, CDR2 SNTAGT, per germline. This CDR3 has 14 residues. CDR3 DNA sequence: TGTGCCAGCAGTAGGGACTCCTCGTCTCATGGCTACACCTTC. Its translation is CASSRDSSSHGYTF.

The chain uses TRBV28 and TRBJ2-1; 9 bases align to TRBD2. J lost 7 bases, V lost 2 bases, and 6 bases had no gene match. This CDR3 is built from 15 residues. Per germline, CDR1 MDHEN and CDR2 SYDVKM. CDR3 in amino acids: CASSLGGRAGNEQFF. The CDR3, as DNA: TGTGCCAGCAGTTTAGGCGGGAGGGCCGGGAATGAGCAGTTCTTC.

At least ten counts were recorded for this clone. The genes are TRBV9 and TRBJ2-4; D may be TRBD2 (6 bases). This CDR3 region has 12 residues. V was trimmed by 1 base and J by 9 bases, leaving 8 bases between them. Germline V gene sequence: CDR1 SGDLS, CDR2 YYNGEE. The CDR3 region has the DNA TGTGCCAGCAGCGTATCCGGGGGCATTCAGTACTTC. Its protein product is CASSVSGGIQYF. The variable domain in full, with the rest retrieved from reference TRBV9 and TRBJ2-4, is DSGVTQTPKHLITATGQRVTLRCSPRSGDLSVYWYQQSLDQGLQFLIQYYNGEERAKGNILERFSAQQFPDLHSELNLSSLELGDSALYFCASSVSGGIQYFGAGTRLSVL.

The chain links TRBV5-4 to TRBJ2-5, with D possibly matching TRBD2 (6 bases). The V gene lost 3 bases and the J gene lost 2 bases, with 14 bases spanning the gap. CDR1 and CDR2 from the germline V gene are SGHNT and YYREEE (reference sequence). This CDR3 has 15 amino acids. The CDR3 reads CASSYGGSGQETQYF. The CDR3, as DNA: TGTGCCAGCAGCTACGGGGGTAGCGGACAAGAGACCCAGTACTTC.

The V gene is TRBV2, the J gene TRBJ2-1; the match to TRBD2 covers 8 bases. J gave up 5 bases and V 7 bases, and 10 bases lay outside the gene matches. Germline V gene lookup returns CDR1 SNHLY and CDR2 FYNNEI. The CDR3 is 15 residues long. The CDR3 spells CASTLREGYNNEQFF. CDR3 DNA: TGTGCCAGCACCCTACGGGAGGGGTATAACAATGAGCAGTTCTTC.

This chain links TRBV19 with TRBJ1-1; D perhaps matches TRBD1 (6 bases). The CDR3 contains 16 residues. Trimming pared 3 bases from V and 0 bases from J, leaving 14 bases between. Germline loops: CDR1 LNHDA, CDR2 SQIVND (reference sequence). This CDR3 reads CASSMGAQGLNTEAFF. DNA for the CDR3: TGTGCCAGTAGTATGGGGGCACAGGGCTTGAACACTGAAGCTTTCTTT.

A single count supports this clone. The chain recombines TRBV28 with TRBJ2-5, with TRBD2 matching 13 bases. The CDR3 totals 16 residues. Germline V gives CDR1 MDHEN, CDR2 SYDVKM. J gave up 2 bases and V 3 bases, and 3 bases lay outside the gene matches. As DNA, the CDR3 is TGTGCCAGCAGTTTGACTAGCGGGAGGTTACAAGAGACCCAGTACTTC. It is translated as CASSLTSGRLQETQYF.

This clone was observed once. This chain uses TRBV19 with TRBJ1-2; D is ambiguous. This CDR3 has 12 residues. V lost 0 bases, J lost 7 bases, and 6 bases lay in between. CDR1 and CDR2 from the germline V gene are LNHDA and SQIVND (reference sequence). CDR3 protein: CASSIDRIGYTF. CDR3 sequence (DNA): TGTGCCAGTAGTATAGACAGAATTGGCTACACCTTC. The entire variable domain, with the rest obtained from reference TRBV19 and TRBJ1-2, is as follows: DGGITQSPKYLFRKEGQNVTLSCEQNLNHDAMYWYRQDPGQGLRLIYYSQIVNDFQKGDIAEGYSVSREKKESFPLTVTSAQKNPTAFYLCASSIDRIGYTFGSGTRLTVV.